This TCR beta chain was observed in a study of cytomegalovirus exposure and HLA in healthy donors. Study-wide results and limits: TCR beta sequences reportedly predicted most subjects' HLA-A and HLA-B alleles accurately.

PCR primers comprised 60 Vbeta and 13 Jbeta primers. The repertoire was sequenced with immunoSEQ multiplex PCR; TCRdb's copy has only in-frame clones and lacks some. The repertoire includes fewer than 100,000 clones, around 73% of them detected once, and more than 0.6% sits in the top ten. To note about this clone: Its specificity is unknown. A junction end diverges from the germline sequence, so it may reflect a read error.

This sequence originates from a woman aged 55 to 70 in good health and CMV-seronegative. Material for sequencing was PBMCs.

CDR3 sequence reads: CSSSLEDRTQHF. The DNA for the CDR3 is TGTTCCAGCAGCTTAGAGGACAGAACCCAGCATTTT. This chain uses TRBV7-9 with TRBJ1-5, with a weak D call TRBD1 (6 bases). Germline V gene sequence: CDR1 SEHNR, CDR2 FQNEAQ (reference sequence). The CDR3 is 12 amino acids.